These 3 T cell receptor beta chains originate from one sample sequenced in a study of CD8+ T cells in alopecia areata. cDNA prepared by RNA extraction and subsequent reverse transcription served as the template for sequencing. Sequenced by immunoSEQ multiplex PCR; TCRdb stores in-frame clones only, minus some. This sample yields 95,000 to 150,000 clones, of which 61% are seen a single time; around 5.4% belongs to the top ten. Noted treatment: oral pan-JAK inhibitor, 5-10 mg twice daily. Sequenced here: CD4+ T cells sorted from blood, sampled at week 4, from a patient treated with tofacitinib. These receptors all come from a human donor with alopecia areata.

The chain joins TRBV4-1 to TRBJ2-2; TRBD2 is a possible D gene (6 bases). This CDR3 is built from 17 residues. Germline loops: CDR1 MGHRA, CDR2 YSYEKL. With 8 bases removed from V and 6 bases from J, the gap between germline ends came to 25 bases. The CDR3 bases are TGCGCCAGCCGGCCCCCAGCGGGCCTTCTAAACGCCGGGGAGCTGTTTTTT. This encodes CASRPPAGLLNAGELFF.

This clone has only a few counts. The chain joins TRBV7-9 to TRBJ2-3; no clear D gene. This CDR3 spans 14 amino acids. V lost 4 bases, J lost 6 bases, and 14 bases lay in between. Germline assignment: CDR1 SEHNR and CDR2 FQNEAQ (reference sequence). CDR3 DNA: TGTGCCAGCAGCTCCTTGGCCCTTATGGATACGCAGTATTTT. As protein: CASSSLALMDTQYF.

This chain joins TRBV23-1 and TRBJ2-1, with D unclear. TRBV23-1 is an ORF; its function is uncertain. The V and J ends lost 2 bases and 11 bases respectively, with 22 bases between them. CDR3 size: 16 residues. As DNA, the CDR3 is TGCGCCAGCAGTCAAGGACCCGGAAAGTGGATTCACAAGCAGTTCTTC. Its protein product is CASSQGPGKWIHKQFF.